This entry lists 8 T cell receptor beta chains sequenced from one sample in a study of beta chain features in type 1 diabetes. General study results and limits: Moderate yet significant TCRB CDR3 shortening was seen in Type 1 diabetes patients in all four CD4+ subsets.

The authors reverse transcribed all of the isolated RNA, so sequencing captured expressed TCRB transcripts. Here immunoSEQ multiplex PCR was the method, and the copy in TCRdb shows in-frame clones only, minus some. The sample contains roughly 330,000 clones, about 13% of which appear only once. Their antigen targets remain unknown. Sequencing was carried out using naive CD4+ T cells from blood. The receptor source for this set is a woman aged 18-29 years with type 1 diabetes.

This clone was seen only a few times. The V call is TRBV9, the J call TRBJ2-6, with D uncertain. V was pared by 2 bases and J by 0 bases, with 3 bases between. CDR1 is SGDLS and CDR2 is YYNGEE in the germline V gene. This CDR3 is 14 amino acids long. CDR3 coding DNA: TGTGCCAGCAGCGTGAGCTCTGGGGCCAACGTCCTGACTTTC. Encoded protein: CASSVSSGANVLTF.

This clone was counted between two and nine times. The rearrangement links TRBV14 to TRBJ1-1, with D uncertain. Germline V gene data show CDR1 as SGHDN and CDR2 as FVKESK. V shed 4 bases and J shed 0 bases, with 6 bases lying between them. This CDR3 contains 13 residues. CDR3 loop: CASSPSMNTEAFF. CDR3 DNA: TGTGCCAGCAGCCCCTCTATGAACACTGAAGCTTTCTTT.

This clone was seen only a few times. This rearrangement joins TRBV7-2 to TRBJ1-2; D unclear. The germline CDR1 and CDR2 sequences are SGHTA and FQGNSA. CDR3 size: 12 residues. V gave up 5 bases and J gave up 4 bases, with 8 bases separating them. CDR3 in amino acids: CASSEQSYGYTF. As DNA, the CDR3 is TGTGCCAGCAGCGAACAGAGCTATGGCTACACCTTC.

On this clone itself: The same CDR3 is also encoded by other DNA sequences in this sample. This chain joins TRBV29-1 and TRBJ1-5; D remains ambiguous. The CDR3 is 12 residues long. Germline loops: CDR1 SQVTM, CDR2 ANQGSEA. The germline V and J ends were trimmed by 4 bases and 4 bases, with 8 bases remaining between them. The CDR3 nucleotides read TGCAGCGTTGCCGGGTCGAATCAGCCCCAGCATTTT. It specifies CSVAGSNQPQHF. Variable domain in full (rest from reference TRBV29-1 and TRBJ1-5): SAVISQKPSRDICQRGTSLTIQCQVDSQVTMMFWYRQQPGQSLTLIATANQGSEATYESGFVIDKFPISRPNLTFSTLTVSNMSPEDSSIYLCSVAGSNQPQHFGDGTRLSIL.

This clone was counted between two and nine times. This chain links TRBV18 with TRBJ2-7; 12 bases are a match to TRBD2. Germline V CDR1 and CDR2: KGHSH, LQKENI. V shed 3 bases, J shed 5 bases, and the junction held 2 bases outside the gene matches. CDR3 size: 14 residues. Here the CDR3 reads CASSPGLAGNEQYF. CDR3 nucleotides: TGTGCCAGCTCACCCGGACTAGCGGGAAACGAGCAGTACTTC.

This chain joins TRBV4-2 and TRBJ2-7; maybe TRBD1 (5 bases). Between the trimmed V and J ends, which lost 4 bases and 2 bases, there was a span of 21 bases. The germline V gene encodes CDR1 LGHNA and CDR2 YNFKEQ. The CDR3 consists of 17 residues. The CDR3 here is CASSPQGARDFTYEQYF. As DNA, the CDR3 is TGTGCCAGCAGCCCTCAGGGTGCCAGAGACTTTACCTACGAGCAGTACTTC.

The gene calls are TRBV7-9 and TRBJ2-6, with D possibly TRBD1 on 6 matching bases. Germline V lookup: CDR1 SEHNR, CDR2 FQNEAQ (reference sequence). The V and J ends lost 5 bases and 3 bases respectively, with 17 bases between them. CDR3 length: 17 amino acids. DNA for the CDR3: TGTGCCAGCAGCCGAACAGGGATCAGTCTTGGGGCCAACGTCCTGACTTTC. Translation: CASSRTGISLGANVLTF.

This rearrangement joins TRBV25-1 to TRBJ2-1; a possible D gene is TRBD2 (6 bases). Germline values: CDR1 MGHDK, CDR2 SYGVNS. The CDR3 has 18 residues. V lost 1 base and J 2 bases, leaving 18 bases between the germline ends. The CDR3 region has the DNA TGTGCCAGCAGTGAATCGTCGGGGAGGAAACTTCCCTACAATGAGCAGTTCTTC. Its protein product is CASSESSGRKLPYNEQFF. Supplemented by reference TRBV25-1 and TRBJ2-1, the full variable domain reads EADIYQTPRYLVIGTGKKITLECSQTMGHDKMYWYQQDPGMELHLIHYSYGVNSTEKGDLSSESTVSRIRTEHFPLTLESARPSHTSQYLCASSESSGRKLPYNEQFFGPGTRLTVL.